This T cell receptor beta chain came from a study of CD8+ T cells in alopecia areata. Points from the study as a whole: Alopecia totalis/universalis scalp especially showed more expanded CD8+ clones than normal scalp.

Following RNA extraction, reverse transcription yielded cDNA that acted as the sequencing template. Repertoires were generated with immunoSEQ multiplex PCR, while TCRdb's copy carries only in-frame clones and drops some. There are around 140,000 clones in the sample; 75% to 90% occur only once, and roughly 16% lies in the top ten. In the case of this clone: The target antigen is unknown.

The source was CD8+ T cells sorted from blood, collected at week 0. This clonotype originated in a human donor with alopecia areata.

DNA for the CDR3: TGCGCCAGCAGCTTGGATCTGGGCGGCACTGAAGCTTTCTTT. It is translated as CASSLDLGGTEAFF. This rearrangement joins TRBV5-1 to TRBJ1-1, with no clear D. This CDR3 is 14 amino acids long. Trimming pared 0 bases from V and 4 bases from J, leaving 10 bases between. The germline V gene has CDR1 SGHRS and CDR2 YFSETQ.